This T cell receptor (beta chain) was recorded in a study of T cell repertoires in cytomegalovirus infection. Across the whole study: It was recently identified HLA-C-restricted and well-studied HLA-B-restricted CMV epitopes that the study used. Indicated by public TCR beta signatures were CMV infection and matching HLA type.

Using its own MiXCR run on the reads, TCRdb lists one record per CDR3 protein. The sample shows some 500,000 distinct CDR3 sequences, about 33% of them seen only once. General study findings and limits: Identification of carriers of CMV plus the relevant HLA was performed using cumulative public TCR beta family frequency. Dominating the ex vivo response were HLA-C-restricted CMV-specific TCR beta clonotypes.

Worth noting for this clonotype: Its antigen is unidentified.

V was shortened by 5 bases and J by 5 bases, with 16 bases between the two germline ends. This CDR3 comprises 14 residues. The germline gives CDR1 SGHTA, CDR2 FQGNSA. The gene calls are TRBV7-2 and TRBJ2-7, with D tentatively TRBD1 or TRBD2 (5 bases each). This sample comprised cultured PBMCs, obtained from culture after CMV antigen stimulation. This sequence was found in a human donor in good health (CMV status not recorded). Some clones in this sample may be carry-over from other donors' samples. The CDR3 reads CASSRRDHPNEQYF. The CDR3 DNA follows: TGTGCCAGCAGCCGCCGGGACCACCCCAACGAGCAGTACTTC. The entire variable domain, with the rest obtained from reference TRBV7-2 and TRBJ2-7, is as follows: GAGVSQSPSNKVTEKGKDVELRCDPISGHTALYWYRQSLGQGLEFLIYFQGNSAPDKSGLPSDRFSAERTGGSVSTLTIQRTQQEDSAVYLCASSRRDHPNEQYFGPGTRLTVT.